This T cell receptor (beta chain) was recovered during a study of T cell repertoires in aging, cancer and after chemotherapy. Peripheral blood genomic DNA, not sorted cells or RNA, was the template. Multiplex touch-down PCR with TRB-A/B primers amplified rearranged V-D-J TRB sequences. From the multiplex PCR reads, TCRdb called clonotypes with MiXCR, one entry per CDR3 protein. The sample lists more than 8,000 distinct CDR3 sequences; 39% were seen once. Per germline, CDR1 SGHDT and CDR2 YYEEEE. Unmatched junction bases numbered 13, after V lost 3 bases and J lost 12 bases. The CDR3 spans 16 residues.

This receptor was taken from a human donor in good health. V is TRBV5-6 and J is TRBJ1-6, with TRBD1 identical over 9 bases. The sequenced material came from blood. The CDR3 bases are TGTGCCAGCAGCTCTGACAGGGGGAAAGCTCATGGACCCCTCCACTTT. Protein sequence: CASSSDRGKAHGPLHF.